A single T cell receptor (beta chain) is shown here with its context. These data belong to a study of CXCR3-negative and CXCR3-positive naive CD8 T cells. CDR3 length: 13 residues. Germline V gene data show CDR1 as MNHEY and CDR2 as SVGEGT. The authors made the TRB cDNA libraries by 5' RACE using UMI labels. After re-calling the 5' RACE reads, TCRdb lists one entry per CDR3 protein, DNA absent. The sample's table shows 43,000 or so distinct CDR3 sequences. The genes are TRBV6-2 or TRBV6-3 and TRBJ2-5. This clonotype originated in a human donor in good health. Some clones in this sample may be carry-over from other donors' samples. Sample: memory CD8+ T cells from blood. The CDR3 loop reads CASSYDYQETQYF.